The present T cell receptor beta chain was sequenced within a study of neoadjuvant anti-PD-1 for oral cavity cancer (dated by TCRdb to 2020 to 2022). Describing the broader study: Before undergoing curative-intent surgical resection, most patients got three to four biweekly nivolumab doses at 3 mg/kg. Under RECIST 1.1, patients with complete response, partial response or stable disease were classed as responders, and patients with progression were classed as non-responders. There were 11 to 13 patients in the parent correlative cohort, and the response rate was 30% to 35%. Patients who did not progress were given a fourth nivolumab dose at about day 43 and had definitive surgical resection on days 50-56.

The time point label, read with the paper, signifies: before neoadjuvant nivolumab. The patients had newly diagnosed stage II-IVA oral cavity squamous cell carcinoma and had not received any prior systemic or radiation treatment. The cohort was composed of patients with HPV-negative, locally advanced oral cavity squamous cell carcinoma. No culture maintenance or expansion was done, as the peripheral blood mononuclear cells went straight to analysis. The samples were obtained from a longitudinal correlative study of a single-arm phase II trial testing neoadjuvant nivolumab in oral cavity squamous cell carcinoma. Subject-matched pre- and post-treatment PBMCs and tumors from three responders and three non-responders were subjected to genomic DNA-based TCRbeta sequencing. Peripheral blood mononuclear cells were collected before nivolumab treatment and again after treatment, at the time of surgery. The Maxwell RSC DNA from Cells kit was used to isolate genomic DNA from PBMCs.

For deep sequencing, PBMC libraries mostly used around 0.45 ug of input genomic DNA, with six replicates for each sample. Following the manufacturer's instructions, the team built TCRbeta libraries using the immunoSEQ hsTCRbeta kit. An Illumina NovaSeq 6000 S4 flow cell was used to sequence the final libraries, which had first been combined to 3 nM. Processing in the source paper ran as follows. The immunoSEQ Analyzer was used for raw data preprocessing and quality control. The analysis was limited to productive rearrangements, and each clonotype was defined by a unique CDR3 amino acid sequence. Using the R package tcR, the researchers computed the Gini-Simpson index as their estimate of repertoire clonality. Gini indices were compared with Student's t test, and associations with tumor size change were assessed by Pearson correlation. As stored in TCRdb, this immuneACCESS dataset retains in-frame rearrangements with V and J assigned. A fraction of the clones does not appear; measured against another copy, unresolved V genes explain less than half of the discrepancy, and the remainder lacks a known reason. V and J calls and clone size are those listed in that table; D and trimming were worked out from the DNA. Within this sample are approximately 83,000 clones, with 84% of them counted one time only. Jointly, the top ten make up 3.1% of the sample.

Broader findings and caveats from the paper: Within PBMCs, T cell clonality (Gini index) was significantly higher in non-responders than responders after neoadjuvant nivolumab. A higher pretreatment blood Treg/Th17 ratio correlated with both higher pretreatment blood TCRbeta clonality and lower post-treatment tumor TCRbeta clonality. TCR analyses included only a few patients per response group, and the authors called for larger cohorts for validation.

The germline V gene encodes CDR1 SGHAT and CDR2 FQDESV (reference sequence). V gives up 2 bases and J gives up 4 bases, and the segment between their germline ends measures 20 bases. CDR3 length: 17 amino acids, cysteine to phenylalanine. The sequence is cut down to CDR3 DNA, 51 bases in frame from base 1. Regarding this clone: Its binding antigen is unknown. Base qualities are not provided; no much larger clone lies one nucleotide away.

This specimen was PBMCs, taken before nivolumab (anti-PD-1) treatment. This clonotype was obtained from a person aged 35-80 years with oral cavity squamous cell carcinoma. The chain couples TRBV11-1 to TRBJ1-1, with a weak D call of TRBD1 (5 bases match). The CDR3 reads as follows: CASSLNSGTGGGTEAFF. The DNA reads as follows: TGTGCCAGCAGCTTAAACTCAGGGACCGGGGGAGGCACTGAAGCTTTCTTT.